This is a list of T cell receptor beta chains from one sample in a study of blood T cell repertoires in COVID-19. Generated by immunoSEQ multiplex PCR, the TCRdb table keeps only in-frame clones and is missing some. This table holds approximately 250,000 clones, 88% found once. Material: PBMCs or T cells enriched from blood (not recorded which). All receptors derive from a middle-aged woman with acute COVID-19. Each CDR3 is given with its conserved first and last residue. A D gene is named only where the DNA matches it firmly. Clone size, where shown, is once, few, many, or a class for clones that have expanded.

V,D,J,size,DNA,CDR3
TRBV7-2,TRBD1,TRBJ2-7,-,TGTGCCAGCAGCTTGACAGGGTCAAACTCCTACGAGCAGTACTTC,CASSLTGSNSYEQYF
TRBV4-3,TRBD1,TRBJ1-2,once,TGCGCCAGCAGCCAAACACAGGGGGTACTCTATGGCTACACCTTC,CASSQTQGVLYGYTF
TRBV9,TRBD1,TRBJ1-5,-,TGTGCCAGCAGCGAGGGGGCCGTGACAGGGCCCAATCAGCCCCAGCATTTT,CASSEGAVTGPNQPQHF
TRBV7-2,TRBD2,TRBJ2-5,-,TGTGCCAGCAGCTTAAGTTCGGTAGCGGGGATGCAAGAGACCCAGTACTTC,CASSLSSVAGMQETQYF
TRBV29-1,TRBD1,TRBJ2-5,-,TGCAGCGCCGGAATGGGACAGAAAGAGACCCAGTACTTC,CSAGMGQKETQYF
TRBV11-3,-,TRBJ1-2,-,TGTGCCAGCAGCCCAGGGGACAAGGGGAACTATGGCTACACCTTC,CASSPGDKGNYGYTF
TRBV5-1,TRBD2,TRBJ2-1,-,TGCGCCAGCAGAGGACTAGCGGCCTACAATGAGCAGTTCTTC,CASRGLAAYNEQFF
TRBV7-8,-,TRBJ1-1,-,TGTGCCAGCAGCTTAGCAAGGTCGGTGGCGGGGAACACTGAAGCTTTCTTT,CASSLARSVAGNTEAFF
TRBV19,-,TRBJ2-1,-,TGTGCCAGTAGTCACGCCCCGGACGGGAGATACAATGAGCAGTTCTTC,CASSHAPDGRYNEQFF
TRBV3-1/TRBV3-2,-,TRBJ1-2,-,TGTGCCAGCAGCCAAGAGGGGGCGAGCTACACCTTC,CASSQEGASYTF
TRBV27,TRBD2,TRBJ2-4,-,TGTGCCAGCAGTTTCCTAGCGGAAGCCAAAAACATTCAGTACTTC,CASSFLAEAKNIQYF
TRBV19,TRBD2,TRBJ2-3,-,TGTGCCAGTAGGACTAGCGGGGCCGCTAGCACAGATACGCAGTATTTT,CASRTSGAASTDTQYF
TRBV20-1,-,TRBJ2-3,-,TGCAGTGCTAGGGCGGAGGATACGCAGTATTTT,CSARAEDTQYF
TRBV11-2,-,TRBJ1-2,-,TGTGCCAGCAGCCAAGGTGTACTATTGGGCTACACCTTC,CASSQGVLLGYTF
TRBV6-5,-,TRBJ1-2,-,TGTGCCAGCAGGGGTTCCGGACAGATCTATGGCTACACCTTC,CASRGSGQIYGYTF
TRBV6-6,TRBD1,TRBJ2-3,-,TGTGCCAGCAGCCGACCGCGGGGACAGGCATTCACAGATACGCAGTATTTT,CASSRPRGQAFTDTQYF
TRBV5-6,-,TRBJ2-3,-,TGTGCCAGCAGCCGCAACAGGGCTGCAGATACGCAGTATTTT,CASSRNRAADTQYF
TRBV4-3,TRBD2,TRBJ2-2,-,TGCGCCAGCAGCCAAGATGCGGGAGCGGGCACCGGGGAGCTGTTTTTT,CASSQDAGAGTGELFF
TRBV7-8,-,TRBJ2-3,-,TGTGCCAGCAGCTTAGGGGGCCGAGATACGCAGTATTTT,CASSLGGRDTQYF
TRBV19,-,TRBJ1-1,-,TGTGCCAGTAGTCGCACGGTGTTCCTGAACACTGAAGCTTTCTTT,CASSRTVFLNTEAFF
TRBV4-1,TRBD1,TRBJ1-3,-,TGCGCCAGCAGCCAAGCCCGGGACAGGGGAAACACCATATATTTT,CASSQARDRGNTIYF
TRBV4-3,-,TRBJ2-5,-,TGCGCCAGCAGCCAAGATCGCGGAGGGGGCGGCGCGGAGACCCAGTACTTC,CASSQDRGGGGAETQYF
TRBV19,-,TRBJ2-1,-,TGTGCCAGTAGTATAGCTCCCCAGCGCCCCTCCTACAATGAGCAGTTCTTC,CASSIAPQRPSYNEQFF
TRBV5-5,-,TRBJ1-4,-,TGTGCCAGCAGCTCTAACGCGAGAGCTAATGAAAAACTGTTTTTT,CASSSNARANEKLFF
TRBV18,TRBD1,TRBJ1-1,-,TGTGCCAGCTCACCTTCCCGGGACAGGGGGATTATGGGTGAAGCTTTCTTT,CASSPSRDRGIMGEAFF
TRBV7-2,-,TRBJ1-3,-,TGTGCCAGCAGCTTAGCAGGGAGTGGAAACACCATATATTTT,CASSLAGSGNTIYF